The rows below give T cell receptor beta chains drawn from one sample of a study of T cell responses to AZD1222 COVID-19 vaccine. This table comes from immunoSEQ multiplex PCR, and its TCRdb copy is limited to in-frame clones, with some not included. Seen here are about 150,000 clones, 80% to 95% observed once, and the top ten hold 3.5% to 4.5%. The sequencing here drew on peripheral blood, taken on day 0 of AZD1222 vaccination. The receptors come from an adult in good health. The CDR3 runs from the conserved cysteine through the conserved F or W. The D gene is left open where the match is weak. The size of a clone is reported for some rows only, either as once, few or many, or as a class for expanded clones.

>-|TRBJ2-5|TRBV19|TRBD1
TGTGCCAGTAGTATATCCGGACAGGTAGGGGAGACCCAGTACTTC
CASSISGQVGETQYF
>-|TRBJ2-2|TRBV6-5|-
TGTGCCAGTCGAGGAACCGGGGAGCTGTTTTTT
CASRGTGELFF
>-|TRBJ2-5|TRBV14|TRBD2
TGTGCCAGCACCCGAGGACTAGGACCTCTTTTCCAAGAGACCCAGTACTTC
CASTRGLGPLFQETQYF
>-|TRBJ2-7|TRBV11-2|TRBD1
TGTGCCAGCAGCGTGACCCCCGGGACAGGCCGCGAGCAGTACTTC
CASSVTPGTGREQYF
>-|TRBJ2-2|TRBV11-1|-
TGTGCCAGCAGTGGGACTCTTCTGCTCACCGGGGAGCTGTTTTTT
CASSGTLLLTGELFF
>-|TRBJ2-3|TRBV14|-
TGTGCCAGCAGCCAGCGACTAGTATCCACAGATACGCAGTATTTT
CASSQRLVSTDTQYF
>once|TRBJ2-7|TRBV7-2|TRBD2
TGTGCCAGCAGCTTAGACCCGGGGGGGGAGCAGTACTTC
CASSLDPGGEQYF
>-|TRBJ1-1|TRBV7-2|-
TGTGCCAGCAGCTTAGGGGGAGACGGGACTGAAGCTTTCTTT
CASSLGGDGTEAFF
>-|TRBJ2-2|TRBV2|-
TGTGCCAGGAGCCTGACTCGGGATGCCGGGGAGCTGTTTTTT
CARSLTRDAGELFF
>-|TRBJ1-1|TRBV7-8|-
TGTGCCAGCAGCCCAGGGTTAGTCACTGAAGCTTTCTTT
CASSPGLVTEAFF
>-|TRBJ2-2|TRBV19|TRBD2
TGTGCCAGTAGTTTAGCGGGAGGGCCCGGGGAGCTGTTTTTT
CASSLAGGPGELFF
>-|TRBJ2-2|TRBV2|-
TGTGCCAGCAGTGCCAGTGATTTCGCCGGGGAGCTGTTTTTT
CASSASDFAGELFF
>-|TRBJ2-7|TRBV7-6|TRBD1
TGTGCCAGCAGCTTAGGGGGGACAGGGGTCTACGAGCAGTACTTC
CASSLGGTGVYEQYF
>-|TRBJ2-7|TRBV27|-
TGTGCCAGCAGTCCCACGGCGGGCTACGAGCAGTACTTC
CASSPTAGYEQYF
>-|TRBJ2-5|TRBV5-1|TRBD2
TGCGCCAGCTCTTTAGCGGGAGGGCCTGGGGAGACCCAGTACTTC
CASSLAGGPGETQYF
>-|TRBJ1-5|TRBV27|-
TGTGCCAGCAGTTCGTCAAGTCTCGGTCAGCCCCAGCATTTT
CASSSSSLGQPQHF
>-|TRBJ1-4|TRBV6-5|-
TGTGCCAGCAGTTCACTCGAAGGGGGTGAAAAACTGTTTTTT
CASSSLEGGEKLFF
>-|TRBJ2-7|TRBV11-2|-
TGTGCCAGCAGCCCTCCCGGCTACGAGCAGTACTTC
CASSPPGYEQYF
>-|TRBJ1-2|TRBV28|-
TGTGCCAGCACCGTACCACACTATGGCTACACCTTC
CASTVPHYGYTF
>-|TRBJ2-7|TRBV12-3/TRBV12-4|-
TGTGCCAGCAGTGGCTCTACGAAGCAGTACTTC
CASSGSTKQYF
>-|TRBJ2-7|TRBV5-5|-
TGTGCCAGCAGCCTTCGTCGGGGGCAGTACGAGCAGTACTTC
CASSLRRGQYEQYF
>-|TRBJ1-3|TRBV3-1/TRBV3-2|-
TGTGCCAGCAGCCTCGCGGCGATCTCTGGAAACACCATATATTTT
CASSLAAISGNTIYF
>-|TRBJ1-2|TRBV2|-
TGTGCCAGCAGTAGGGACAACATCAACTATGGCTACACCTTC
CASSRDNINYGYTF
>-|TRBJ1-3|TRBV3-1/TRBV3-2|TRBD1
TGTGCCAGCAGTTCCGACGGACAGGGGAGGAACACCATATATTTT
CASSSDGQGRNTIYF
>-|TRBJ1-5|TRBV10-3|TRBD1
TGTGCCATCAGTGACCCGACAGGGGAGGGCAATCAGCCCCAGCATTTT
CAISDPTGEGNQPQHF
>-|TRBJ2-5|TRBV9|-
TGTGCCAGCAGCAAAGGACTGGTTAACCAAGAGACCCAGTACTTC
CASSKGLVNQETQYF
>-|TRBJ2-2|TRBV7-2|TRBD2
TGTGCCAGCAGGGGCGGGGGGACCGGGGAGCTGTTTTTT
CASRGGGTGELFF
>-|TRBJ1-5|TRBV5-1|TRBD1
TGCGCCAGCAGCTCGGGACAGGATCAGCCCCAGCATTTT
CASSSGQDQPQHF
>-|TRBJ2-1|TRBV6-5|TRBD2
TGTGCCAGCAGTTACTCTAGCGGGGTCTACAATGAGCAGTTCTTC
CASSYSSGVYNEQFF
>-|TRBJ1-4|TRBV7-8|-
TGTGCCAGCAGCCCACTGATCGGGGGGAAACTGTTTTTT
CASSPLIGGKLFF
>-|TRBJ2-5|TRBV30|TRBD1
TGTGCCTGGTCCCCAGGGGGCTTGGAGACCCAGTACTTC
CAWSPGGLETQYF
>-|TRBJ2-4|TRBV10-1|-
TGCGCCAGCAGTGAATATAAGAGATCCAACATGATACTAGCCAAAAACATTCAGTACTTC
CASSEYKRSNMILAKNIQYF
>once|TRBJ2-1|TRBV11-2|-
TGTGCCAGCAGCTTAGCCCGATGGAGGAACGAGCAGTTCTTC
CASSLARWRNEQFF
>-|TRBJ2-1|TRBV9|TRBD2
TGTGCCAGCAGCGGGGGGGCTAGCGGGAGCAGTGAGCAGTTCTTC
CASSGGASGSSEQFF
>-|TRBJ2-2|TRBV18|-
TGTGCCAGCTCACCAGCCCGGGGGCAGAGCACCGGGGAGCTGTTTTTT
CASSPARGQSTGELFF
>-|TRBJ1-4|TRBV11-2|-
TGTGCCAGCAAGGGGTCCACTAATGAAAAACTGTTTTTT
CASKGSTNEKLFF
>-|TRBJ2-6|TRBV19|-
TGTGCCAGTACCACAGGAGCGGCCGGGGCCAACGTCCTGACTTTC
CASTTGAAGANVLTF
>-|TRBJ2-7|TRBV12-5|-
TGTGCTAGTGGTTTGGTTACCAGGGGCTACGAGCAGTACTTC
CASGLVTRGYEQYF
>-|TRBJ1-5|TRBV10-3|TRBD1
TGTGCCATCAGTGAGGACAGGGTACAGCCCCAGCATTTT
CAISEDRVQPQHF
>-|TRBJ2-7|TRBV23-1|-
TGCGCCCCCAGAGAGAGAGGGGGGTCCTACGAGCAGTACTTC
CAPRERGGSYEQYF
>-|TRBJ2-7|TRBV5-1|-
TGCGCCAGCAGCTGGGACCCGGCGGGCTACGAGCAGTACTTC
CASSWDPAGYEQYF
>-|TRBJ1-1|TRBV5-1|-
TGCGCCAGCAGCAGCGCTGGTCGGGTGAACACTGAAGCTTTCTTT
CASSSAGRVNTEAFF
>once|TRBJ1-5|TRBV25-1|TRBD1
TGTGCCAGCGCAGCTTTCGGGACAGGGAATCAGCCCCAGCATTTT
CASAAFGTGNQPQHF
>-|TRBJ1-4|TRBV9|TRBD1
TGTGCCAGCAGCCCCATACCCGGGACAGCTAATGAAAAACTGTTTTTT
CASSPIPGTANEKLFF
>few|TRBJ2-1|TRBV9|-
TGTGCCAGCAGCGTAGGCTCTGGGGGAGCATCCAGTGAGCAGTTCTTC
CASSVGSGGASSEQFF
>-|TRBJ2-7|TRBV7-7|-
TGTGCCAGCAGCTCCCGTCCCGGGGACGAGCAGTACTTC
CASSSRPGDEQYF
>-|TRBJ1-6|TRBV27|-
TGTGCCAGCAGTTTCAGGAATTCACCCCTCCACTTT
CASSFRNSPLHF
>-|TRBJ1-1|TRBV10-1|-
TGCGCCAGCAGTGAGTCGAGGCAGGCGTCGCCAGGGGCTTTCTTT
CASSESRQASPGAFF